The text below deals with one TCR beta chain. Antigen specificity is unknown. CDR3 size: 16 residues. The V end lost 5 bases, the J end lost 4 bases, and 21 bases lay between the germline ends. Germline CDR1 MNHEY, CDR2 SMNVEV (reference sequence). This sample is part of a study of cytomegalovirus exposure and HLA in healthy donors. Study findings and constraints: It was found in a later analysis that first-cohort TCR clusters tended to co-occur in the 90 to 150 validation repertoires. There were some 150 TCR beta chains listed as cytomegalovirus-associated. Most TCRs appeared rarely, but some public TCRs recurred in many donors.

Only in-frame clones appear in the TCRdb table, and some are missing; sequencing was by immunoSEQ multiplex PCR. The sample includes nearly 110,000 clones, 88% of them seen just once. The clonotype was recovered from a woman younger than 35 in good health and CMV-seropositive. The rearrangement joins TRBV27 to TRBJ2-7, with D tentatively TRBD2 (7 bases). Sample: PBMCs. The CDR3, as DNA: TGTGCCAGCAGTCCCAGGGGTACGGGACTATTTTACGAGCAGTACGTC. Its translation: CASSPRGTGLFYEQYV.